The 2 T cell receptor beta chains in this list originate from one sample, sequenced in a study of spatial heterogeneity in lung cancer. As to time point: blood at routine non-recurrence follow-up after resection. Using its own MiXCR run on the 5' RACE reads, TCRdb lists one record per CDR3 protein. This sample has approximately 100,000 distinct CDR3 sequences, with approximately 19% found just once. The source was PBMCs, collected at follow-up. The receptors were sampled from a male donor with early-stage non-small cell lung cancer.

This clonotype was found a few times. The rearrangement uses TRBV6-4 and TRBJ2-3; no clear D gene. Germline lookup yields CDR1 MRHNA and CDR2 SNTAGT. Deletions cut 2 bases from V and 3 bases from J, with 6 bases between. The CDR3 length is 13 residues. This CDR3 is CASSDLLTDTQYF. CDR3 DNA: TGTGCCAGCAGTGACCTCTTAACAGATACGCAGTATTTT.

The genes are TRBV15 and TRBJ2-1; TRBD1 might be the D (6 bases). V was cut by 4 bases and J by 8 bases, with 9 bases left in between. The germline gives CDR1 LNHNV, CDR2 YYDKDF (reference sequence). This CDR3 is 12 amino acids long. CDR3 sequence: CATSTQGDEQFF. The CDR3 DNA sequence: TGTGCCACCAGCACACAGGGCGATGAGCAGTTCTTC.